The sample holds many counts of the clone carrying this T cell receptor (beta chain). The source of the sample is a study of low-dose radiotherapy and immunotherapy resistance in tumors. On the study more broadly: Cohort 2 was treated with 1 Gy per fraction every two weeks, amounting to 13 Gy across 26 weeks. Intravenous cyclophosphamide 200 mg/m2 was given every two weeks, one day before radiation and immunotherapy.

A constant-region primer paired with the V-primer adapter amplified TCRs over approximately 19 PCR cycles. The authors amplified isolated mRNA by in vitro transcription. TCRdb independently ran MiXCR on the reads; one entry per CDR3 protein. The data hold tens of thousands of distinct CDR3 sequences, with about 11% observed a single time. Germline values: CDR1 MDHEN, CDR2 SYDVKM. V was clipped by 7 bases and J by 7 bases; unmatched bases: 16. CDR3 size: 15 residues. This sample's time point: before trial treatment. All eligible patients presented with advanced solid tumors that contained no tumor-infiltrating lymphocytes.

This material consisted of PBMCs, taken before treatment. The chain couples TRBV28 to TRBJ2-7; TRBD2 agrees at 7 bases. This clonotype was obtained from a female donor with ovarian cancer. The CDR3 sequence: CASTLGGRTLYEQYF. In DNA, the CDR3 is TGTGCCAGCACCCTCGGGGGGAGGACCCTTTATGAGCAGTACTTC.